This T cell receptor beta chain was sequenced during a study of T cell responses to AZD1222 COVID-19 vaccine. The germline V gene has CDR1 KGHDR and CDR2 SFDVKD. V was pared by 8 bases and J by 2 bases, with 5 bases between. The CDR3 totals 12 residues. Only in-frame clones appear in the TCRdb table, and some are missing; sequencing was by immunoSEQ multiplex PCR. The repertoire consists of about 99,000 clones, with about 87% occurring once and the leading ten covering approximately 20%. This clone was seen only once. Specimen: peripheral blood, collected on day 0 of AZD1222 vaccination. The clonotype originates from an adult in good health. The chain joins TRBV24-1 to TRBJ2-2; D uncertain. The CDR3 DNA sequence: TGTGCCACCAACACAAACACCGGGGAGCTGTTTTTT. Its translation: CATNTNTGELFF.